The 7 T cell receptor beta chains reported below all come from one sample, sequenced in a study of T cell responses to AZD1222 COVID-19 vaccine. Sequencing used immunoSEQ multiplex PCR; TCRdb keeps in-frame clones, though not all of them. The sample yields roughly 66,000 clones, 88% seen once. Here the sequenced sample was peripheral blood, taken 28 days after the second dose of the MenACWY control vaccine. The receptors were gathered from an adult who received the MenACWY meningococcal vaccine as a control.

This clone appeared once. This chain links TRBV2 with TRBJ1-2; a possible D gene is TRBD1 (6 bases). The CDR3 consists of 13 residues. Germline CDR1 reads SNHLY; CDR2 reads FYNNEI. V was pared by 7 bases and J by 8 bases, with 17 bases between. For the CDR3, the DNA is TGTGCCAGCACTAGTGAGGGGGAGCGCGGCTACACCTTC. Translated, it gives CASTSEGERGYTF.

The chain combines TRBV10-3 with TRBJ1-1, with D perhaps TRBD1 (5 bases). This CDR3 region has 13 residues. V lost 6 bases and J lost 0, with 8 bases in between. CDR1 ENHRY and CDR2 SYGVKD come from the germline V gene. In nucleotides, the CDR3 is TGTGCCATCAGCAGGGACTTGAACACTGAAGCTTTCTTT. Protein sequence: CAISRDLNTEAFF.

This clone was found a few times. The chain joins TRBV11-2 to TRBJ1-1; unclear D gene. The length of the CDR3 is 13 residues. The germline V gene has CDR1 SGHAT and CDR2 FQNNGV. Trimming shortened V by 4 bases and J by 8 bases, and 14 bases separated the two germline ends. The CDR3 bases are TGTGCCAGCAGCTACCCTAAGAGGGTCGAAGCTTTCTTT. This translates into CASSYPKRVEAFF.

The V and J genes are TRBV10-3 and TRBJ1-6; possibly TRBD1 for D (5 bases). Trimming cost V 6 bases and J 8 bases, with 20 bases left between them. This CDR3 contains 16 residues. Germline loops: CDR1 ENHRY, CDR2 SYGVKD. The CDR3 bases are TGTGCCATCAGATCACGTGGAGGGGAGGCGGATTCACCCCTCCACTTT. Protein product: CAIRSRGGEADSPLHF.

The chain has TRBV18 and TRBJ1-4, with 10 bases identical to TRBD1. This CDR3 region has 17 residues. Germline values: CDR1 KGHSH, CDR2 LQKENI. The V and J ends lost 4 bases and 0 bases, in that order; junction bases with no gene match: 5. The CDR3 region is CASSLFGQGATNEKLFF. For the CDR3, the DNA is TGTGCCAGCTCACTTTTCGGACAGGGGGCAACTAATGAAAAACTGTTTTTT.

This clone was found a few times. The CDR3 loop is CASSQSSGRDTQYF. CDR3 coding DNA: TGTGCCAGCAGCCAAAGCTCGGGCAGGGATACGCAGTATTTT. The genes are TRBV11-2 and TRBJ2-3; D is undetermined. The CDR3 contains 14 residues. Germline CDR1 reads SGHAT; CDR2 reads FQNNGV. With 5 bases removed from V and 6 bases from J, the gap between germline ends came to 15 bases.

The rearrangement links TRBV19 to TRBJ1-1; 7 nucleotides agree with TRBD1. This CDR3 has 15 amino acids. The germline V gene encodes CDR1 LNHDA and CDR2 SQIVND (reference sequence). Trimming took 4 bases from V and 4 from J; bases not matched to a gene: 9. The CDR3 DNA follows: TGTGCCAGTAGTACCGGTACAGGGGTAGGCACTGAAGCTTTCTTT. Its protein product is CASSTGTGVGTEAFF.